This TCR beta chain was identified in a study of PD-1 blockade in classical Hodgkin lymphoma. Overall study: Each patient was given nivolumab 3 mg/kg through a vein every 2 weeks.

The CDR3 is 15 amino acids. Germline lookup yields CDR1 SGHKS and CDR2 YYEKEE (reference sequence). With 6 bases removed from V and 4 bases from J, the gap between germline ends came to 16 bases. This clone was seen just once. Its matching antigen is unknown. Sequencing was performed with immunoSEQ multiplex PCR; in TCRdb, only in-frame clones are kept and a portion is missing. The repertoire includes about 23,000 clones, 84% of them detected once, and approximately 1.8% sits in the top ten. The study's findings and limits: Anyone who began nivolumab under 1 year after ASCT was excluded. As was reported, newly diagnosed patients showed lower baseline TCR diversity than healthy donors did. Complete responders started with a diversity level that resembled newly diagnosed patients at baseline.

Every patient was affected by relapse after autologous stem cell transplantation, while exposure to brentuximab vedotin was not uniform. Using magnetic negative selection, the CD4+ T cells were separated out of thawed PBMCs. The sample consisted of CD4+ T cells from blood, taken at baseline. The chain recombines TRBV5-5 with TRBJ1-4; D is undetermined. This sequence originates from a human donor with classical Hodgkin lymphoma. CDR3: CASTGRRDLNEKLFF. CDR3 sequence (DNA): TGTGCCAGCACCGGACGTAGAGACCTTAATGAAAAACTGTTTTTT.